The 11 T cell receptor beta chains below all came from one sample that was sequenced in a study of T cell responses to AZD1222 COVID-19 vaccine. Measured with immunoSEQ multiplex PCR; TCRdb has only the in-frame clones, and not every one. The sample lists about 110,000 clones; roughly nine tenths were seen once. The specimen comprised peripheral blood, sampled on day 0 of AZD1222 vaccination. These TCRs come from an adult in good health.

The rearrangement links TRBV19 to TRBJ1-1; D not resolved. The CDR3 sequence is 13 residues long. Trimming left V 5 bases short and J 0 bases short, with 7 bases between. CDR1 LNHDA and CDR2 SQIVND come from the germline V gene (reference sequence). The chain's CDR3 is CASSRKVNTEAFF. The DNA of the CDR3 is TGTGCCAGTAGTCGAAAGGTGAACACTGAAGCTTTCTTT. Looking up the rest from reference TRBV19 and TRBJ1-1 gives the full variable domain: DGGITQSPKYLFRKEGQNVTLSCEQNLNHDAMYWYRQDPGQGLRLIYYSQIVNDFQKGDIAEGYSVSREKKESFPLTVTSAQKNPTAFYLCASSRKVNTEAFFGQGTRLTVV.

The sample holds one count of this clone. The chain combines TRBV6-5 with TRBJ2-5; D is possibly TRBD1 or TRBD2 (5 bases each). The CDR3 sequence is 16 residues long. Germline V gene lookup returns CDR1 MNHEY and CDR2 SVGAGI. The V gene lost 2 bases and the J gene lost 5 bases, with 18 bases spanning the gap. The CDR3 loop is CASSYGSGAGGETQYF. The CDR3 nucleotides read TGTGCCAGCAGTTACGGTTCTGGGGCCGGCGGGGAGACCCAGTACTTC.

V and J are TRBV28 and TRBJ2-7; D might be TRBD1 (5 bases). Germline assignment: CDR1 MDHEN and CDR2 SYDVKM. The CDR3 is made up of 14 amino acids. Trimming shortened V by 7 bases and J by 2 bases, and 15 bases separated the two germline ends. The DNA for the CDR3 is TGTGCCAGCACCCTAATAGCAGGGACCTACGAGCAGTACTTC. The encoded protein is CASTLIAGTYEQYF.

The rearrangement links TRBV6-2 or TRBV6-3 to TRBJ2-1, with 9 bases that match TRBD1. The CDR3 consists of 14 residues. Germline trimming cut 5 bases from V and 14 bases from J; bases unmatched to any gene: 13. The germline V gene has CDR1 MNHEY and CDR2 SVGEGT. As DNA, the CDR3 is TGTGCCAGCAGTACCGGGACAGGGCGTCGGTGGGAGTTCTTC. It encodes CASSTGTGRRWEFF.

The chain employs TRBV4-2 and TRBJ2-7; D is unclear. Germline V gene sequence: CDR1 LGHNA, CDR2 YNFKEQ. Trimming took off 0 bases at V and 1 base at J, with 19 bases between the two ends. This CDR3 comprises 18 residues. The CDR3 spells CASSQERVGVGKSYEQYF. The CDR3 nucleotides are TGTGCCAGCAGCCAAGAAAGAGTTGGGGTTGGGAAGTCCTACGAGCAGTACTTC.

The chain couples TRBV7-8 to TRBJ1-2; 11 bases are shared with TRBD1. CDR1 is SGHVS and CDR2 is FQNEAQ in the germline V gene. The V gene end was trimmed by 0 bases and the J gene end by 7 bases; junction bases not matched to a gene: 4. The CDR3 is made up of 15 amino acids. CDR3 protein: CASSLAGQGAFGYTF. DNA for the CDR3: TGTGCCAGCAGCTTAGCCGGACAGGGGGCGTTTGGCTACACCTTC.

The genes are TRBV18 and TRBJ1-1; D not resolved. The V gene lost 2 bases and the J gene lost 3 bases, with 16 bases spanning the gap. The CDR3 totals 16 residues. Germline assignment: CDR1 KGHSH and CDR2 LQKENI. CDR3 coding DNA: TGTGCCAGCTCACCAGAATTTCGGAGGGAGGACACTGAAGCTTTCTTT. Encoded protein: CASSPEFRREDTEAFF.

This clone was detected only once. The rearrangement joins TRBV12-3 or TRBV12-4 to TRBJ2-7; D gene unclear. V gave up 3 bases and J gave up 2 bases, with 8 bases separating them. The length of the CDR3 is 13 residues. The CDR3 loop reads CASSLGRAYEQYF. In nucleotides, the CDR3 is TGTGCCAGCAGTTTGGGCAGAGCCTACGAGCAGTACTTC.

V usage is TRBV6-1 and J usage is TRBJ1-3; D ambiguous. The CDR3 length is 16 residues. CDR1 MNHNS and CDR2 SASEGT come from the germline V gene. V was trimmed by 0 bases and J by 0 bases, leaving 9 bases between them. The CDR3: CASSEAAPYSGNTIYF. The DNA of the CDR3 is TGTGCCAGCAGTGAAGCGGCGCCATACTCTGGAAACACCATATATTTT.

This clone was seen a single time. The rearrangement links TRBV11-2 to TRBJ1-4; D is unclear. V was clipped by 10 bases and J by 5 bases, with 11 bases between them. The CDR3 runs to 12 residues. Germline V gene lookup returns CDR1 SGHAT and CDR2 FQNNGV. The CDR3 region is CATSRQNEKLFF. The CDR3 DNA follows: TGTGCCACCTCCCGTCAGAATGAAAAACTGTTTTTT. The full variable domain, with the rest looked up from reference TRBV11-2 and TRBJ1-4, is EAGVAQSPRYKIIEKRQSVAFWCNPISGHATLYWYQQILGQGPKLLIQFQNNGVVDDSQLPKDRFSAERLKGVDSTLKIQPAKLEDSAVYLCATSRQNEKLFFGSGTQLSVL.

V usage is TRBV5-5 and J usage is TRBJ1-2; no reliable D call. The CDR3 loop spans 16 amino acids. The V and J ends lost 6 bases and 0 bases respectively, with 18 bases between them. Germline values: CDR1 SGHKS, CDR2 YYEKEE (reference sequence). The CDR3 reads CASTPVGTPANYGYTF. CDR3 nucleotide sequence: TGTGCCAGCACCCCAGTTGGAACTCCCGCTAACTATGGCTACACCTTC.